One sample yielded the 2 T cell receptor beta chains listed below, sequenced in a study of blood T cell repertoires in COVID-19. Data came from immunoSEQ multiplex PCR; TCRdb stores just in-frame clones and leaves some out. Here the sample spans under 85,000 clones, 81% being singletons. The specimen was peripheral blood. These receptors all stem from a man older than 75 with acute or convalescent COVID-19.

This chain links TRBV19 with TRBJ1-1; 8 bases match TRBD1. The V segment lost 8 bases and the J segment 4 bases; nucleotides outside the gene matches: 9. This CDR3 contains 14 residues. CDR1 is LNHDA and CDR2 is SQIVND in the germline V gene (reference sequence). This CDR3 reads CASSGGLTGTEAFF. The CDR3 coding sequence is TGTGCCAGTTCAGGGGGCTTAACAGGCACTGAAGCTTTCTTT.

This clone was counted between two and nine times. This chain connects TRBV7-6 to TRBJ2-5; D unclear. The ends were cut back, 4 bases at V and 5 bases at J, with 8 bases in the middle. This CDR3 is 12 amino acids long. From germline, CDR1 is SGHVS and CDR2 FNYEAQ. The CDR3 nucleotides read TGTGCCAGCAGCTCTAGGCTCGAGACCCAGTACTTC. Its translation: CASSSRLETQYF.